These 25 T cell receptor beta chains were all obtained from the same sample, sequenced in a study of blood T cell repertoires in COVID-19. Sequencing used immunoSEQ multiplex PCR; TCRdb keeps in-frame clones, though not all of them. Among 100,000 or so clones listed, roughly 79% were seen once. What was sequenced was peripheral blood. The receptor source for this set is a woman in her seventies with acute or convalescent COVID-19.

This sequence joins TRBV5-3 and TRBJ2-1; 8 bases line up with TRBD2. TRBV5-3 is placed among ORFs of uncertain function. The CDR3 totals 15 residues. V lost 4 bases and J lost 3; bases outside the gene matches: 6. DNA of the CDR3: TGTGCCAGAAGCCAAGCGGGAGTGGGCTACAATGAGCAGTTCTTC. Translation gives CARSQAGVGYNEQFF.

The rearrangement links TRBV5-6 to TRBJ2-5, with 7 bases identical to TRBD2. Germline V gene data show CDR1 as SGHDT and CDR2 as YYEEEE. The V gene end was trimmed by 4 bases and the J gene end by 3 bases; junction bases not matched to a gene: 12. This CDR3 comprises 16 residues. CDR3 residues: CASSPGWSLAEETQYF. Here the CDR3 DNA reads TGTGCCAGCAGCCCGGGTTGGAGCCTAGCGGAAGAGACCCAGTACTTC.

The rearrangement uses TRBV28 and TRBJ1-5, with D perhaps TRBD1 (6 bases). Looked up from germline, CDR1 is MDHEN and CDR2 is SYDVKM. The CDR3 length is 14 residues. Deletions cut 2 bases from V and 7 bases from J, with 12 bases between. The CDR3 sequence is CASSLLTGEQPQHF. CDR3 nucleotide sequence: TGTGCCAGCAGTTTACTGACAGGCGAACAGCCCCAGCATTTT.

This chain connects TRBV7-2 to TRBJ2-1; 9 nucleotides agree with TRBD1. Trimming took 5 bases from V and 5 from J; bases not matched to a gene: 10. Germline assignment: CDR1 SGHTA and CDR2 FQGNSA. The CDR3 is 16 residues long. Written as DNA, the CDR3 is TGTGCCAGCAGCCCACAGGGGGCAGGGATACACAATGAGCAGTTCTTC. Protein sequence: CASSPQGAGIHNEQFF.

The sample holds one count of this clone. The chain employs TRBV5-4 and TRBJ2-7; 11 positions agree with TRBD1. The CDR3 loop spans 16 amino acids. The germline CDR1 and CDR2 sequences are SGHNT and YYREEE (reference sequence). V shed 2 bases, J shed 4 bases, and the junction held 8 bases outside the gene matches. DNA of the CDR3: TGTGCCAGCAGCTTACGACCGGGACAGGGGGTTTACGAGCAGTACTTC. Translation gives CASSLRPGQGVYEQYF.

The chain couples TRBV7-9 to TRBJ2-2; possibly TRBD1 for D (6 bases). This CDR3 has 16 amino acids. V was shortened by 1 base and J by 0 bases, with 9 bases between the two germline ends. In germline, CDR1 is SEHNR, CDR2 FQNEAQ (reference sequence). CDR3 coding DNA: TGTGCCAGCAGCTTAGGTCAGGGGTCGAACACCGGGGAGCTGTTTTTT. Translating gives CASSLGQGSNTGELFF.

The chain is built from TRBV28 and TRBJ2-5, with TRBD2 identical over 13 bases. The germline V gene encodes CDR1 MDHEN and CDR2 SYDVKM. J gave up 0 bases and V 3 bases, and 1 base lay outside the gene matches. This CDR3 has 16 amino acids. The CDR3, as DNA: TGTGCCAGCAGTTTGGGACTAGCGGGATACCAAGAGACCCAGTACTTC. This sequence encodes CASSLGLAGYQETQYF. The complete variable domain, with remaining parts taken from reference TRBV28 and TRBJ2-5, reads DVKVTQSSRYLVKRTGEKVFLECVQDMDHENMFWYRQDPGLGLRLIYFSYDVKMKEKGDIPEGYSVSREKKERFSLILESASTNQTSMYLCASSLGLAGYQETQYFGPGTRLLVL.

This clone was counted between two and nine times. V gene TRBV7-8 combines with J gene TRBJ2-1, with D possibly being TRBD1 (5 bases). Trimming cost V 0 bases and J 5 bases, with 8 bases left between them. In germline, CDR1 is SGHVS, CDR2 FQNEAQ. The CDR3 extends over 14 amino acids. CDR3 DNA: TGTGCCAGCAGCTTAGCGGGGCCCAACAATGAGCAGTTCTTC. It translates to CASSLAGPNNEQFF.

In this sample, this clone turned up once. V is TRBV7-2 and J is TRBJ2-3; a possible D gene is TRBD2 (6 bases). Per the germline V gene, CDR1 is SGHTA and CDR2 is FQGNSA. Trimming shortened V by 1 base and J by 1 base, and 9 bases separated the two germline ends. This CDR3 contains 15 residues. The CDR3, as DNA: TGTGCCAGCAGCTTAGATCGCGGGGGCACAGATACGCAGTATTTT. This sequence encodes CASSLDRGGTDTQYF. The full variable domain, completed using reference TRBV7-2 and TRBJ2-3, is GAGVSQSPSNKVTEKGKDVELRCDPISGHTALYWYRQSLGQGLEFLIYFQGNSAPDKSGLPSDRFSAERTGGSVSTLTIQRTQQEDSAVYLCASSLDRGGTDTQYFGPGTRLTVL.

The V call is TRBV7-2, the J call TRBJ2-3; D might be TRBD1 (6 bases). Trimming removed 5 bases at V and 2 bases at J, with 14 bases between. In germline, CDR1 is SGHTA, CDR2 FQGNSA. This CDR3 region has 15 residues. The CDR3 DNA sequence: TGTGCCAGCAGCCCAGGGGTTGAATCCACAGATACGCAGTATTTT. Amino acids: CASSPGVESTDTQYF.

This CDR3 is CASSEQGHQNTEAFF. As DNA, the CDR3 is TGTGCCAGCAGTGAACAGGGGCACCAGAACACTGAAGCTTTCTTT. The V and J genes are TRBV2 and TRBJ1-1, with D maybe TRBD1 (6 bases). The germline V gene has CDR1 SNHLY and CDR2 FYNNEI. V lost 2 bases and J lost 1, with 11 bases in between. The CDR3 totals 15 residues.

This clone has only one observation. The DNA of the CDR3 is TGTGCCAGCAGCGTAGACGGGGGATACAATGAGCAGTTCTTC. It codes for CASSVDGGYNEQFF. The rearrangement links TRBV9 to TRBJ2-1, with D possibly matching TRBD2 (6 bases). CDR1 SGDLS and CDR2 YYNGEE come from the germline V gene. The V end was cut by 0 bases, the J end by 4 bases, with 8 bases between. The CDR3 runs 14 residues.

The gene calls are TRBV10-2 and TRBJ2-2; 11 nucleotides align to TRBD2. J lost 5 bases, V lost 8 bases, and 7 bases had no gene match. The CDR3 contains 15 residues. The germline CDR1 and CDR2 sequences are WSHSY and SAAADI. The CDR3 is CASSLSGGATGELFF. The CDR3 bases are TGCGCCAGCTCTCTTAGCGGGGGGGCGACCGGGGAGCTGTTTTTT.

This clone was recorded once. The chain is built from TRBV6-6 and TRBJ2-2; 11 bases line up with TRBD2. With 10 bases clipped from V and 6 bases from J, the junction kept 7 bases outside the gene matches. The germline gives CDR1 MNHNY, CDR2 SVGAGI (reference sequence). This CDR3 region has 14 residues. CDR3 amino acids: CATSGLADPGELFF. In nucleotides, the CDR3 is TGTGCCACCTCGGGACTAGCGGACCCCGGGGAGCTGTTTTTT.

This chain uses TRBV12-3 or TRBV12-4 with TRBJ2-5, with D maybe TRBD2 (6 bases). With 3 bases removed from V and 3 bases from J, the gap between germline ends came to 8 bases. This CDR3 is 13 amino acids long. The CDR3 nucleotides read TGTGCCAGCAGTTTTGCGGGGAAAGAGACCCAGTACTTC. It specifies CASSFAGKETQYF.

CDR3 nucleotides: TGCGCCAGCAGGAAAGACAGGGGGTATAATTCACCCCTCCACTTT. As protein: CASRKDRGYNSPLHF. This chain joins TRBV4-3 and TRBJ1-6; 9 bases map to TRBD1. Trimming at V came to 6 bases and at J to 4 bases, leaving 4 bases not matched to a gene. CDR3 length: 15 amino acids. CDR1 is LGHNA and CDR2 is YSLEER in the germline V gene.

The CDR3, as DNA: TGTGCCAGCAGCTTAAGTTCCCAGGGCAATCAGCCCCAGCATTTT. As protein: CASSLSSQGNQPQHF. The V and J genes are TRBV7-2 and TRBJ1-5; no definite D call. CDR1 and CDR2 (germline): SGHTA, FQGNSA. The V end lost 2 bases, the J end lost 2 bases, and 10 bases lay between the germline ends. This CDR3 has 15 residues. Supplemented by reference TRBV7-2 and TRBJ1-5, the full variable domain reads GAGVSQSPSNKVTEKGKDVELRCDPISGHTALYWYRQSLGQGLEFLIYFQGNSAPDKSGLPSDRFSAERTGGSVSTLTIQRTQQEDSAVYLCASSLSSQGNQPQHFGDGTRLSIL.

The genes are TRBV9 and TRBJ2-3; TRBD2 is a possible D gene (5 bases). V dropped 0 bases and J dropped 0 bases, with 8 bases sitting between them. This CDR3 has 15 amino acids. CDR1 and CDR2 from the germline V gene are SGDLS and YYNGEE. The DNA for the CDR3 is TGTGCCAGCAGCGTAGAAGCGGCTAGCACAGATACGCAGTATTTT. This translates into CASSVEAASTDTQYF.

This chain connects TRBV7-9 to TRBJ2-3; D is perhaps TRBD2 (6 bases). The CDR3 runs to 18 residues. Trimming took off 1 base at V and 4 bases at J, with 21 bases between the two ends. The germline V gene has CDR1 SEHNR and CDR2 FQNEAQ (reference sequence). The CDR3 sequence is CASSLGRGGARDPDTQYF. CDR3 in DNA: TGTGCCAGCAGCTTAGGCCGTGGAGGGGCAAGGGACCCAGATACGCAGTATTTT.

The chain joins TRBV7-2 to TRBJ2-3, with TRBD2 identical over 10 bases. Germline CDR1 SGHTA, CDR2 FQGNSA. This CDR3 has 15 residues. V dropped 1 base and J dropped 11; count of bases not matched to a gene: 9. Written as DNA, the CDR3 is TGTGCCAGCAGCTTAGGGAGCGGGAGGGAGACGGGGCAGTATTTT. Residues: CASSLGSGRETGQYF. The full variable domain, in which reference TRBV7-2 and TRBJ2-3 provide the parts outside the CDR3, is GAGVSQSPSNKVTEKGKDVELRCDPISGHTALYWYRQSLGQGLEFLIYFQGNSAPDKSGLPSDRFSAERTGGSVSTLTIQRTQQEDSAVYLCASSLGSGRETGQYFGPGTRLTVL.

This clone occurred a few times. V gene TRBV28 combines with J gene TRBJ2-2, with 8 positions matching TRBD1. From germline, CDR1 is MDHEN and CDR2 SYDVKM. The J segment lost 2 bases and the V segment lost 6 bases, leaving 11 bases of the junction unmatched. There are 17 residues in the CDR3. The CDR3, as DNA: TGTGCCAGCAGCCCGCAGGGGGCAGGAATAAACACCGGGGAGCTGTTTTTT. Its protein is CASSPQGAGINTGELFF.

The J gene is TRBJ1-1, the V gene TRBV7-9, with D unclear. Between the trimmed V and J ends, which lost 7 bases and 4 bases, there was a span of 10 bases. The CDR3 totals 12 residues. From germline, CDR1 is SEHNR and CDR2 FQNEAQ (reference sequence). The CDR3 here is CASTMGGTEAFF. For the CDR3, the DNA is TGTGCCAGCACCATGGGAGGCACTGAAGCTTTCTTT.

The chain combines TRBV29-1 with TRBJ2-5; 11 nucleotides agree with TRBD1. The CDR3 consists of 14 residues. Germline V gene data show CDR1 as SQVTM and CDR2 as ANQGSEA. Unmatched junction bases numbered 9, after V lost 8 bases and J lost 4 bases. This CDR3 reads CSTSGTGGGETQYF. In nucleotides, the CDR3 is TGCAGCACGTCCGGGACAGGGGGGGGAGAGACCCAGTACTTC.

The chain is built from TRBV12-3 or TRBV12-4 and TRBJ2-1, with D unresolved. This CDR3 has 11 residues. V was shortened by 4 bases and J by 9 bases, with 7 bases between the two germline ends. CDR3 sequence: CASSYAGEQFF. CDR3 in DNA: TGTGCCAGCAGTTACGCCGGTGAGCAGTTCTTC.

The rearrangement links TRBV7-2 to TRBJ2-1; perhaps TRBD1 as D (5 bases). Trimming stripped 2 bases from V and 7 bases from J, with 9 bases between. The CDR3 covers 13 residues. Germline CDR1 reads SGHTA; CDR2 reads FQGNSA. The CDR3 is CASSLQGRNEQFF. CDR3 in DNA: TGTGCCAGCAGCTTACAGGGTCGGAATGAGCAGTTCTTC.